Each of the 21 T cell receptor beta chains below was sequenced from the same sample in a study of blood T cell repertoires in COVID-19. Here immunoSEQ multiplex PCR was the method, and the copy in TCRdb shows in-frame clones only, minus some. The repertoire holds 250,000 or so clones, with around nine tenths as singletons. Sample: peripheral blood. These receptors all stem from a man aged 40-49 years with active or convalescent COVID-19.

The chain employs TRBV6-6 and TRBJ2-3, with D tentatively TRBD1 (6 bases). The CDR3 consists of 13 residues. V lost 8 bases, J lost 0 bases, and 9 bases lay in between. Germline V gene sequence: CDR1 MNHNY, CDR2 SVGAGI (reference sequence). For the CDR3, the DNA is TGTGCCAGCTCAGGGGTTAGCACAGATACGCAGTATTTT. Encoded protein: CASSGVSTDTQYF.

This chain links TRBV2 with TRBJ2-1, with D hard to call. V was clipped by 0 bases and J by 4 bases, with 7 bases between them. Germline CDR1 is SNHLY and CDR2 is FYNNEI. The CDR3 has 14 amino acids. The CDR3 protein is CASSEARVYNEQFF. The CDR3 nucleotides read TGTGCCAGCAGTGAAGCGCGTGTGTACAATGAGCAGTTCTTC.

The J gene is TRBJ2-1, the V gene TRBV9; D is possibly TRBD2 (6 bases). Germline CDR1 SGDLS, CDR2 YYNGEE. The V gene lost 0 bases and the J gene lost 2 bases, with 9 bases spanning the gap. The CDR3 length is 15 residues. CDR3 nucleotides: TGTGCCAGCAGCGTAGAGGGACTTACCTACAATGAGCAGTTCTTC. Translated, it gives CASSVEGLTYNEQFF.

The rearrangement joins TRBV7-9 to TRBJ2-2; D possibly corresponds to TRBD2 (7 bases). The CDR3 totals 16 residues. In germline, CDR1 is SEHNR, CDR2 FQNEAQ (reference sequence). V lost 2 bases, J lost 3 bases, and 13 bases lay in between. The CDR3 sequence: CASSLSHGGHTGELFF. As DNA, the CDR3 is TGTGCCAGCAGCTTATCACACGGGGGGCACACCGGGGAGCTGTTTTTT.

The V and J genes are TRBV7-6 and TRBJ1-6, with D unresolved. From germline, CDR1 is SGHVS and CDR2 FNYEAQ. The CDR3 covers 16 residues. Trimming took off 0 bases at V and 8 bases at J, with 14 bases between the two ends. Here the CDR3 reads CASSLAESLLDSPLHF. In nucleotides, the CDR3 is TGTGCCAGCAGCTTAGCTGAGTCCTTGCTCGATTCACCCCTCCACTTT. Drawing the rest from reference TRBV7-6 and TRBJ1-6, the complete variable domain is GAGVSQSPRYKVTKRGQDVALRCDPISGHVSLYWYRQALGQGPEFLTYFNYEAQQDKSGLPNDRFSAERPEGSISTLTIQRTEQRDSAMYRCASSLAESLLDSPLHFGNGTRLTVT.

J is TRBJ2-5 and V is TRBV5-1, with 15 positions matching TRBD2. In germline, CDR1 is SGHRS, CDR2 YFSETQ. Unmatched junction bases numbered 0, after V lost 7 bases and J lost 2 bases. CDR3 size: 14 residues. CDR3 amino acids: CASGLAGGQETQYF. For the CDR3, the DNA is TGCGCCAGCGGACTAGCGGGAGGGCAAGAGACCCAGTACTTC.

The chain links TRBV27 to TRBJ1-6, with a weak D call TRBD1 (5 bases). Trimming took off 4 bases at V and 9 bases at J, with 16 bases between the two ends. The CDR3 consists of 15 residues. Germline CDR1 and CDR2: MNHEY and SMNVEV (reference sequence). The CDR3 bases are TGTGCCAGCAGTTCCTCCGGGACGGGAGGTTCACCCCTCCACTTT. It encodes CASSSSGTGGSPLHF.

The V call is TRBV7-9, the J call TRBJ1-6; D is uncertain. V gave up 6 bases and J gave up 10 bases, with 4 bases separating them. This CDR3 region has 10 residues. Germline V gives CDR1 SEHNR, CDR2 FQNEAQ (reference sequence). CDR3 in amino acids: CASSRSPLHF. The CDR3 DNA is TGTGCCAGCAGTAGATCACCCCTCCACTTT.

The chain joins TRBV29-1 to TRBJ1-2; the D gene is possibly TRBD1 (6 bases). The CDR3 contains 12 residues. The V and J ends lost 5 bases and 7 bases respectively, with 14 bases between them. Germline V lookup: CDR1 SQVTM, CDR2 ANQGSEA. CDR3 coding DNA: TGCAGCGTTACCGACAGGTGGAGTGGCTACACCTTC. Protein product: CSVTDRWSGYTF.

This chain uses TRBV6-5 with TRBJ1-5, with D perhaps TRBD1 (6 bases). Per germline, CDR1 MNHEY and CDR2 SVGAGI. CDR3 length: 15 amino acids. Trimming took off 0 bases at V and 5 bases at J, with 11 bases between the two ends. The CDR3 coding sequence is TGTGCCAGCAGTTACTCGAGGAACAGGGATCAGCCCCAGCATTTT. Translating it yields CASSYSRNRDQPQHF.

This chain uses TRBV5-4 with TRBJ1-3, with 7 bases aligning to TRBD1. The germline V gene encodes CDR1 SGHNT and CDR2 YYREEE (reference sequence). CDR3 length: 15 residues. V lost 4 bases, J lost 1 base, and 5 bases stayed unmatched. In nucleotides, the CDR3 is TGTGCCAGCAGCATAACCAGGGGGTCTGGAAACACCATATATTTT. This gives the protein CASSITRGSGNTIYF.

The J gene is TRBJ2-7, the V gene TRBV30; 7 bases fit TRBD2. The J segment lost 6 bases and the V segment lost 1 base, leaving 12 bases of the junction unmatched. In germline, CDR1 is GTSNPN, CDR2 SVGIG (reference sequence). This CDR3 is 15 amino acids long. The CDR3, as DNA: TGTGCCTGGAGTGCCATTGGGGGGGGAGGTGGCGAGCAGTACTTC. Its translation is CAWSAIGGGGGEQYF.

On this clone: In the same sample, other DNA sequences code for this CDR3. The rearrangement joins TRBV12-3 or TRBV12-4 to TRBJ2-2; D is unclear. Trimming removed 1 base at V and 4 bases at J, with 4 bases between. The CDR3 runs 13 residues. The CDR3 region is CASSLGSTGELFF. CDR3 DNA: TGTGCCAGCAGTTTAGGGAGCACCGGGGAGCTGTTTTTT.

The rearrangement links TRBV28 to TRBJ1-1; D not certain. This CDR3 is 13 amino acids long. The germline V gene encodes CDR1 MDHEN and CDR2 SYDVKM. The ends were cut back, 2 bases at V and 7 bases at J, with 11 bases in the middle. DNA of the CDR3: TGTGCCAGCAGTTTAAACTCCCTCGTTGAAGCTTTCTTT. This encodes CASSLNSLVEAFF.

This clone was recorded a few times. The chain uses TRBV4-2 and TRBJ2-7; D possibly corresponds to TRBD2 (5 bases). This CDR3 is built from 13 residues. Germline CDR1 LGHNA, CDR2 YNFKEQ. The V end was cut by 2 bases, the J end by 6 bases, with 11 bases between. The CDR3 sequence is CASSQQDWGEQYF. For the CDR3, the DNA is TGTGCCAGCAGCCAACAGGACTGGGGCGAGCAGTACTTC.

The chain has TRBV11-3 and TRBJ2-7; TRBD1 matches at 8 bases. CDR1 and CDR2 (germline): SGHNT, YENEEA. The CDR3 has 13 residues. With V trimmed by 5 bases and J by 2 bases, 2 bases remained unmatched. The CDR3 sequence is CASSQGQAYEQYF. The CDR3 DNA reads TGTGCCAGCAGCCAGGGACAGGCCTACGAGCAGTACTTC.

The chain combines TRBV28 with TRBJ1-2; possible D gene TRBD1, 6 bases. The CDR3 is 15 residues long. V was cut by 1 base and J by 5 bases, with 14 bases left in between. CDR1 and CDR2 from the germline V gene are MDHEN and SYDVKM. This chain's CDR3 is CASSLLAGDFYGYTF. As DNA, the CDR3 is TGTGCCAGCAGTTTATTGGCAGGGGATTTTTATGGCTACACCTTC.

The CDR3, as DNA: TGTGCCAGCAGCCAACGAGGGACGGGAGACTACGAGCAGTACTTC. Protein product: CASSQRGTGDYEQYF. The rearrangement joins TRBV3-1 (or the pseudogene TRBV3-2) to TRBJ2-7; tentatively, D is TRBD2 (6 bases). Trimming left V 2 bases short and J 3 bases short, with 14 bases between. CDR3 length: 15 amino acids. Germline V gene data show CDR1 as LGHDT and CDR2 as YNNKEL (reference sequence).

This clone was counted once. The V gene is TRBV2, the J gene TRBJ1-2; D remains unclear. V was pared by 2 bases and J by 8 bases, with 12 bases between. This CDR3 spans 13 amino acids. Germline V gene sequence: CDR1 SNHLY, CDR2 FYNNEI. In DNA, the CDR3 is TGTGCCAGCAGTGAAAACCCGGGTAGAGGCTACACCTTC. Translated: CASSENPGRGYTF.

This rearrangement joins TRBV18 to TRBJ2-3, with TRBD2 identical over 9 bases. The V gene's germline CDR1 is KGHSH and CDR2 LQKENI. This CDR3 is built from 15 residues. With 5 bases clipped from V and 4 bases from J, the junction kept 7 bases outside the gene matches. The CDR3 bases are TGTGCCAGCTCATCCTTAGCGGGAGTGTCAGATACGCAGTATTTT. This encodes CASSSLAGVSDTQYF.

The V and J genes are TRBV6-5 and TRBJ2-5; 7 positions agree with TRBD1. The germline gives CDR1 MNHEY, CDR2 SVGAGI. The CDR3 is made up of 15 amino acids. Trimming took 2 bases from V and 3 from J; bases not matched to a gene: 6. The CDR3 loop is CASSYIEGAEETQYF. In DNA form, the CDR3 reads TGTGCCAGCAGTTACATCGAGGGGGCGGAAGAGACCCAGTACTTC.